A single sample is the source of the 21 T cell receptor beta chains below, sequenced in a study of long-term antiretroviral therapy in people with HIV. Sequencing relied on immunoSEQ assay v3.0, run at survey level. Method: immunoSEQ multiplex PCR; TCRdb's copy keeps in-frame clones and lacks some. Of some 17,000 clones in the sample, under 85% were seen once. The source was unsorted PBMCs, collected 2.1 to 2.2 years before starting antiretroviral therapy. These TCRs come from a man aged 25 to 40 with HIV.

The V and J genes are TRBV27 and TRBJ2-7, with D perhaps matching TRBD1 or TRBD2 (6 bases each). Germline CDR1 MNHEY, CDR2 SMNVEV (reference sequence). This CDR3 is built from 14 residues. The ends were cut back, 3 bases at V and 3 bases at J, with 12 bases in the middle. The CDR3 bases are TGTGCCAGCAGTTTTGCGGGACAAGTCTACGAGCAGTACTTC. Translated, it gives CASSFAGQVYEQYF.

This chain connects TRBV4-2 to TRBJ1-4; 7 bases line up with TRBD1. The CDR3 contains 15 residues. Trimming at V came to 0 bases and at J to 6 bases, leaving 4 bases not matched to a gene. From germline, CDR1 is LGHNA and CDR2 YNFKEQ. The CDR3 nucleotides read TGTGCCAGCAGCCAAGAGCAAGACAGGGATGAAAAACTGTTTTTT. Translated, it gives CASSQEQDRDEKLFF.

The chain joins TRBV5-4 to TRBJ1-1, with no clear D. V dropped 4 bases and J dropped 5 bases, with 12 bases sitting between them. The CDR3 has 13 residues. Germline values: CDR1 SGHNT, CDR2 YYREEE (reference sequence). The CDR3 loop reads CASSLAGRTEAFF. The CDR3, as DNA: TGTGCCAGCAGCCTGGCGGGGAGGACTGAAGCTTTCTTT. Supplemented by reference TRBV5-4 and TRBJ1-1, the full variable domain reads ETGVTQSPTHLIKTRGQQVTLRCSSQSGHNTVSWYQQALGQGPQFIFQYYREEENGRGNFPPRFSGLQFPNYSSELNVNALELDDSALYLCASSLAGRTEAFFGQGTRLTVV.

V gene TRBV2 combines with J gene TRBJ2-7; 8 nucleotides align to TRBD1. There are 12 residues in the CDR3. Germline CDR1 SNHLY, CDR2 FYNNEI. V lost 7 bases to trimming and J lost 4 bases; unmatched junction nucleotides: 3. The CDR3 DNA is TGTGCCAGCAAAACAGGGGGGTACGAGCAGTACTTC. This encodes CASKTGGYEQYF. Filled out from reference TRBV2 and TRBJ2-7, the complete variable domain reads EPEVTQTPSHQVTQMGQEVILRCVPISNHLYFYWYRQILGQKVEFLVSFYNNEISEKSEIFDDQFSVERPDGSNFTLKIRSTKLEDSAMYFCASKTGGYEQYFGPGTRLTVT.

The rearrangement links TRBV11-1 to TRBJ2-1; weak D call: TRBD2 (6 bases). The germline V and J ends were trimmed by 5 bases and 8 bases, with 13 bases remaining between them. This CDR3 spans 13 amino acids. The germline CDR1 and CDR2 sequences are SGHAT and FQDESV (reference sequence). The CDR3 region has the DNA TGTGCCAGCAGCGCCAGACTAGAACATGAGCAGTTCTTC. Encoded protein: CASSARLEHEQFF.

The V call is TRBV19, the J call TRBJ1-4; D remains ambiguous. V lost 7 bases and J lost 0, with 12 bases in between. Germline CDR1 and CDR2: LNHDA and SQIVND (reference sequence). The CDR3 loop spans 15 amino acids. The DNA of the CDR3 is TGTGCCAGTACCACTCGGGGTACAACTAATGAAAAACTGTTTTTT. Translated, it gives CASTTRGTTNEKLFF.

V and J are TRBV10-3 and TRBJ1-1; D gene unclear. Germline CDR1 reads ENHRY; CDR2 reads SYGVKD. V was shortened by 8 bases and J by 4 bases, with 8 bases between the two germline ends. The CDR3 sequence is 11 residues long. The CDR3 is CAILGGTEAFF. The CDR3 DNA sequence: TGTGCCATCTTAGGCGGCACTGAAGCTTTCTTT.

The chain recombines TRBV9 with TRBJ2-7; unclear D gene. V was pared by 4 bases and J by 6 bases, with 11 bases between. Looked up from germline, CDR1 is SGDLS and CDR2 is YYNGEE. This CDR3 spans 12 amino acids. The CDR3 nucleotides read TGTGCCAGCAGCCGGACGACGTCCGAGCAGTACTTC. Translated: CASSRTTSEQYF.

This clone was picked up one time. This sequence joins TRBV7-9 and TRBJ2-7; possible D gene TRBD1, 7 bases. Germline V CDR1 and CDR2: SEHNR, FQNEAQ (reference sequence). This CDR3 is built from 15 residues. V gave up 1 base and J gave up 2 bases, with 12 bases separating them. The CDR3: CASSLDGGTAYEQYF. CDR3 DNA: TGTGCCAGCAGCTTAGATGGAGGGACAGCCTACGAGCAGTACTTC.

V and J are TRBV5-1 and TRBJ1-1, with D possibly matching TRBD1 (6 bases). The CDR3 is made up of 15 amino acids. From germline, CDR1 is SGHRS and CDR2 YFSETQ. With 0 bases removed from V and 3 bases from J, the gap between germline ends came to 12 bases. CDR3 sequence: CASSLVTGMDTEAFF. The CDR3 DNA sequence: TGCGCCAGCAGCTTGGTAACAGGGATGGACACTGAAGCTTTCTTT.

In its sample, this clone was seen a few times. V is TRBV11-2 and J is TRBJ1-2; D is unclear. The CDR3 runs to 12 residues. V was cut by 5 bases and J by 7 bases, with 11 bases left in between. In germline, CDR1 is SGHAT, CDR2 FQNNGV. The CDR3 bases are TGTGCCAGCAGCCCGGGATCAGGTGGCTACACCTTC. This translates into CASSPGSGGYTF.

The V call is TRBV6-6, the J call TRBJ2-5, with 7 bases lining up with TRBD1. J gave up 2 bases and V 6 bases, and 6 bases lay outside the gene matches. The CDR3 extends over 14 amino acids. Germline V gene sequence: CDR1 MNHNY, CDR2 SVGAGI (reference sequence). This CDR3 is CASRGRTGQETQYF. CDR3 bases: TGTGCCAGCAGGGGTCGGACAGGACAAGAGACCCAGTACTTC.

The gene calls are TRBV13 and TRBJ1-2, with D perhaps matching TRBD1 (6 bases). This CDR3 contains 14 residues. V was cut by 4 bases and J by 7 bases, with 16 bases left in between. Germline CDR1 PRHDT, CDR2 FYEKMQ (reference sequence). The CDR3, as DNA: TGTGCCAGCAGCTCGAGGCCAGGGGACTCTGGCTACACCTTC. Its translation is CASSSRPGDSGYTF.

The V gene is TRBV11-3, the J gene TRBJ1-2; D might be TRBD1 (6 bases). Germline lookup yields CDR1 SGHNT and CDR2 YENEEA. The ends were cut back, 5 bases at V and 3 bases at J, with 19 bases in the middle. There are 16 residues in the CDR3. Written as DNA, the CDR3 is TGTGCCAGCAGCGACCGACAGGCCGGGAGACACTATGGCTACACCTTC. Protein: CASSDRQAGRHYGYTF. The whole variable domain, filled in from reference TRBV11-3 and TRBJ1-2, reads EAGVVQSPRYKIIEKKQPVAFWCNPISGHNTLYWYLQNLGQGPELLIRYENEEAVDDSQLPKDRFSAERLKGVDSTLKIQPAELGDSAVYLCASSDRQAGRHYGYTFGSGTRLTVV.

This clone was observed a few times. V and J are TRBV27 and TRBJ1-2; D is ambiguous. This CDR3 is built from 13 residues. Germline lookup yields CDR1 MNHEY and CDR2 SMNVEV (reference sequence). V was cut by 6 bases and J by 2 bases, with 10 bases left in between. This CDR3 is CASRLAINYGYTF. The CDR3 DNA reads TGTGCCAGCAGGTTAGCGATAAACTATGGCTACACCTTC.

Judged by abundance, this clone is medium-sized (0.01 to 0.1%). The chain has TRBV10-3 and TRBJ1-4; TRBD1 is a possible D gene (5 bases). The CDR3 length is 16 residues. Trimming took 10 bases from V and 8 from J, leaving 26 bases between them. Germline CDR1 ENHRY, CDR2 SYGVKD. CDR3 sequence: CATTPGRGAGDEKLFF. CDR3 nucleotide sequence: TGTGCCACCACCCCGGGGAGAGGGGCCGGAGACGAAAAACTGTTTTTT.

This clone came up a few times. The V gene is TRBV10-1, the J gene TRBJ1-1; no clear D gene. Germline lookup yields CDR1 WNHNN and CDR2 SYGVQD (reference sequence). V was shortened by 3 bases and J by 4 bases, with 12 bases between the two germline ends. This CDR3 contains 14 residues. CDR3 nucleotide sequence: TGCGCCAGCAGTGAAAAGGGCCTGCCCACTGAAGCTTTCTTT. Protein sequence: CASSEKGLPTEAFF.

The J gene is TRBJ2-7, the V gene TRBV11-2; no definite D call. Per the germline V gene, CDR1 is SGHAT and CDR2 is FQNNGV. The CDR3 contains 15 residues. With 5 bases removed from V and 5 bases from J, the gap between germline ends came to 19 bases. This chain's CDR3 is CASSPYSVLADEQYF. CDR3 coding DNA: TGTGCCAGCAGCCCCTACTCAGTGTTGGCTGACGAGCAGTACTTC.

Points on this clone: The junction departs from germline at one end; a sequencing error may be responsible. The J gene is TRBJ2-1, the V gene TRBV7-7; 11 bases are a match to TRBD1. This CDR3 region has 15 residues. The V gene's germline CDR1 is SSHAT and CDR2 FNYEAQ (reference sequence). The CDR3 DNA reads TGTGCTAGCAGCCCGGACAGGGGGCCGAACAATGAGCAGTTCTTC. This sequence encodes CASSPDRGPNNEQFF.

The rearrangement joins TRBV6-6 to TRBJ1-6; 7 bases are a match to TRBD1. The CDR3 extends over 14 amino acids. V shed 7 bases, J shed 5 bases, and the junction held 5 bases outside the gene matches. Per the germline V gene, CDR1 is MNHNY and CDR2 is SVGAGI (reference sequence). The CDR3 sequence: CASTSRGNNSPLHF. DNA of the CDR3: TGTGCCAGCACTAGCAGGGGGAATAATTCACCCCTCCACTTT.

The chain recombines TRBV10-1 with TRBJ2-2; D ambiguous. Germline V gene data show CDR1 as WNHNN and CDR2 as SYGVQD (reference sequence). This CDR3 is built from 12 residues. Trimming removed 2 bases from V and 2 bases from J, with 0 bases in between. The CDR3 nucleotides are TGCGCCAGCAGTGAGAACACCGGGGAGCTGTTTTTT. Encoded protein: CASSENTGELFF.